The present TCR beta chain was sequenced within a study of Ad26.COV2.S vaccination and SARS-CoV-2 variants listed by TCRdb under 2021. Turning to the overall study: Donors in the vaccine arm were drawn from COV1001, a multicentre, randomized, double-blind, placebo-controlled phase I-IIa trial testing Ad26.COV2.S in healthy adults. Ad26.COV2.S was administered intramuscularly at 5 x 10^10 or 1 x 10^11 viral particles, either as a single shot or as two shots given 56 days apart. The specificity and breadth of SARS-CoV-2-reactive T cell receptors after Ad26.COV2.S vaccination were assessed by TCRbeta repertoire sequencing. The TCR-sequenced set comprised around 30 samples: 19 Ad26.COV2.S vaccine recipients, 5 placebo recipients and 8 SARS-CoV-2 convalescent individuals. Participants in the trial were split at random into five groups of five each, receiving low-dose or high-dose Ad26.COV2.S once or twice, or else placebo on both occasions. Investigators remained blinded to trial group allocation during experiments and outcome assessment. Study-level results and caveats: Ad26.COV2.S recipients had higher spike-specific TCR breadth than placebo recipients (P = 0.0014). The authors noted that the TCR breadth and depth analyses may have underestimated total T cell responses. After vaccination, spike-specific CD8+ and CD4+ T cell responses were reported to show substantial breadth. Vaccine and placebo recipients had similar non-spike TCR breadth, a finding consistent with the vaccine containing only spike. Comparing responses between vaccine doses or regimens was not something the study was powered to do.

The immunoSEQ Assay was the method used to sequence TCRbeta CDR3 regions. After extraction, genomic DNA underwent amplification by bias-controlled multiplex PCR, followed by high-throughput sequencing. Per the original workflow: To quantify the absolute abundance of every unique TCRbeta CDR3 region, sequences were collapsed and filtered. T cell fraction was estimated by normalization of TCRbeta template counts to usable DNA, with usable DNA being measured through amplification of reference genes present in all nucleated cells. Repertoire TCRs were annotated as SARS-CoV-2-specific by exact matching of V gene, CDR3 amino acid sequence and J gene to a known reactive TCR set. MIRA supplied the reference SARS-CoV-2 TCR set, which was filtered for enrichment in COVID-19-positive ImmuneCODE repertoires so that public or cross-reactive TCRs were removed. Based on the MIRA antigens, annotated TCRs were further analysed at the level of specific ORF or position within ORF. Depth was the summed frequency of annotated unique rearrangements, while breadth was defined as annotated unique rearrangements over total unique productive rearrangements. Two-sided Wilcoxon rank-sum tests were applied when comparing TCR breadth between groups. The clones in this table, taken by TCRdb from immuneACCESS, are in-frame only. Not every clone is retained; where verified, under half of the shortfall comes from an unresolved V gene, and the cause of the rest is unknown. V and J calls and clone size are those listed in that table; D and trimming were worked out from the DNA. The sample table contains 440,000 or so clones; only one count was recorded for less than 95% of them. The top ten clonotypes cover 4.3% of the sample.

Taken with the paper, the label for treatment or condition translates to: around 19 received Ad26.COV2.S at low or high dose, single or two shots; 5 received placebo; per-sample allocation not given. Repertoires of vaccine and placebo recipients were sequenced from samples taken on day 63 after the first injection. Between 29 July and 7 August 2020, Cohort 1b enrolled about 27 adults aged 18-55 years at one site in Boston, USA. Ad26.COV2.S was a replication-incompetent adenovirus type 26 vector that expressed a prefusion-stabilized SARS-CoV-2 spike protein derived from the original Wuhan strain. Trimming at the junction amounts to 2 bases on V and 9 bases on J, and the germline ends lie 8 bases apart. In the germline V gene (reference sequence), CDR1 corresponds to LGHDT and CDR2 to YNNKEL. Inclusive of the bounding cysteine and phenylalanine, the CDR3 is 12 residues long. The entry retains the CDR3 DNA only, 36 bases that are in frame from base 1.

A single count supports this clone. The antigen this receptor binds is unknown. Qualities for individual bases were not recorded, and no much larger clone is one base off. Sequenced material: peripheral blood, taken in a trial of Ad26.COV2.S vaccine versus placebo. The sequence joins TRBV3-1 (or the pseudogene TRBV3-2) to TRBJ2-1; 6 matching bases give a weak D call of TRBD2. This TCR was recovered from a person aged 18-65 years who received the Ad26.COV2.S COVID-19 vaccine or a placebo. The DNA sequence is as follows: TGTGCCAGCAGCCAAAGGCGGGGTGAGCAGTTCTTC. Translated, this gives CASSQRRGEQFF.